Listed here are 19 T cell receptor beta chains from one sample, sequenced in a study of shared clonotypes between healthy human individuals. The repertoire was sequenced with immunoSEQ multiplex PCR; TCRdb's copy has only in-frame clones and lacks some. The data show 2 million to 2.5 million clones, over 85% seen once. Sequencing was done on a sample of naive CD4+ T cells from PBMCs. Subset defined: CD45RA+ positively selected. The receptors stem from a man aged 18 to 29 in good health. Some clones in this sample may be carry-over from other donors' samples.

Points on this clone: Additional DNA sequences in this sample encode the identical CDR3. The genes are TRBV11-3 and TRBJ1-1; tentative D call: TRBD1 (6 bases). Germline V gene sequence: CDR1 SGHNT, CDR2 YENEEA. The V end was cut by 3 bases, the J end by 1 base, with 9 bases between. This CDR3 region has 14 residues. CDR3: CASSLGGTNTEAFF. DNA for the CDR3: TGTGCCAGCAGCTTGGGGGGCACGAACACTGAAGCTTTCTTT.

On this clone: Within the sample, other DNA sequences also encode this same CDR3. This chain joins TRBV5-1 and TRBJ2-3; D could derive from TRBD1 or TRBD2 (5 bases each). This CDR3 spans 15 amino acids. V was clipped by 0 bases and J by 1 base, with 9 bases between them. The V gene's germline CDR1 is SGHRS and CDR2 YFSETQ. CDR3 sequence: CASSLGGARTDTQYF. The CDR3 region has the DNA TGCGCCAGCAGCTTGGGAGGGGCACGCACAGATACGCAGTATTTT.

This sequence joins TRBV28 and TRBJ2-7, with 10 bases identical to TRBD1. The germline V gene encodes CDR1 MDHEN and CDR2 SYDVKM. V dropped 2 bases and J dropped 3; count of bases not matched to a gene: 4. The CDR3 sequence is 15 residues long. The CDR3, as DNA: TGTGCCAGCAGTTTAGGGGGGACAGGGGACTACGAGCAGTACTTC. Amino acid sequence: CASSLGGTGDYEQYF. Full variable domain (missing parts from reference TRBV28 and TRBJ2-7): DVKVTQSSRYLVKRTGEKVFLECVQDMDHENMFWYRQDPGLGLRLIYFSYDVKMKEKGDIPEGYSVSREKKERFSLILESASTNQTSMYLCASSLGGTGDYEQYFGPGTRLTVT.

This chain links TRBV5-1 with TRBJ2-7; the D gene is possibly TRBD1 (8 bases). CDR1 is SGHRS and CDR2 is YFSETQ in the germline V gene. The ends were cut back, 3 bases at V and 0 bases at J, with 19 bases in the middle. The CDR3 covers 17 residues. As DNA, the CDR3 is TGCGCCAGCAGCTGGGGGGGGACAGGACCCAGCTCCTACGAGCAGTACTTC. This gives the protein CASSWGGTGPSSYEQYF.

This sequence joins TRBV6-5 and TRBJ2-7; tentatively, D is TRBD1 (6 bases). Germline V lookup: CDR1 MNHEY, CDR2 SVGAGI. There are 16 residues in the CDR3. Trimming pared 2 bases from V and 6 bases from J, leaving 20 bases between. In DNA form, the CDR3 reads TGTGCCAGCAGTTACGGGACATCCGCCGGGGTTGGCGAGCAGTACTTC. Amino acid sequence: CASSYGTSAGVGEQYF.

The J gene is TRBJ2-5, the V gene TRBV2; D unresolved. The ends were cut back, 4 bases at V and 4 bases at J, with 4 bases in the middle. The CDR3 runs to 11 residues. Germline V gives CDR1 SNHLY, CDR2 FYNNEI. The CDR3 bases are TGTGCCAGCAGTGTGGTAGAGACCCAGTACTTC. This encodes CASSVVETQYF.

This chain connects TRBV7-3 to TRBJ2-7; TRBD1 might be the D (6 bases). The CDR3 extends over 15 amino acids. Germline-derived CDR1 and CDR2 are SGHTA and FQGTGA. With 3 bases removed from V and 0 bases from J, the gap between germline ends came to 12 bases. CDR3 sequence reads: CASSFGTPSSYEQYF. The CDR3 nucleotides read TGTGCCAGCAGCTTCGGGACACCGTCCTCCTACGAGCAGTACTTC.

V usage is TRBV19 and J usage is TRBJ2-2; D uncertain. Per germline, CDR1 LNHDA and CDR2 SQIVND (reference sequence). Trimming removed 6 bases from V and 0 bases from J, with 14 bases in between. The length of the CDR3 is 16 residues. The CDR3 spells CASSPYGKTNTGELFF. The CDR3 bases are TGTGCCAGTAGCCCCTATGGCAAGACGAACACCGGGGAGCTGTTTTTT. Looking up the rest from reference TRBV19 and TRBJ2-2 gives the full variable domain: DGGITQSPKYLFRKEGQNVTLSCEQNLNHDAMYWYRQDPGQGLRLIYYSQIVNDFQKGDIAEGYSVSREKKESFPLTVTSAQKNPTAFYLCASSPYGKTNTGELFFGEGSRLTVL.

The chain links TRBV28 to TRBJ1-2, with D perhaps TRBD1 (6 bases). Trimming cost V 5 bases and J 2 bases, with 12 bases left between them. Germline loops: CDR1 MDHEN, CDR2 SYDVKM. The CDR3 has 14 residues. The DNA for the CDR3 is TGTGCCAGCAGTGGGGGCATCCAAAACTATGGCTACACCTTC. It codes for CASSGGIQNYGYTF.

Of note for this clone: Other DNA sequences in the same sample also yield this CDR3. The V gene is TRBV30, the J gene TRBJ1-3, with unresolved D. Germline lookup yields CDR1 GTSNPN and CDR2 SVGIG (reference sequence). V was shortened by 0 bases and J by 0 bases, with 3 bases between the two germline ends. The CDR3 length is 13 residues. CDR3: CAWSVVSGNTIYF. CDR3 nucleotide sequence: TGTGCCTGGAGTGTAGTCTCTGGAAACACCATATATTTT.

V and J are TRBV6-6 and TRBJ2-7, with 10 nucleotides matching TRBD2. This CDR3 comprises 13 residues. From germline, CDR1 is MNHNY and CDR2 SVGAGI (reference sequence). The ends lost 7 bases at V and 5 bases at J; junction bases unmatched: 5. CDR3 loop: CASTRLAGHEQYF. CDR3 bases: TGTGCCAGCACTCGACTAGCGGGCCACGAGCAGTACTTC.

This sequence joins TRBV28 and TRBJ2-1; D is undetermined. The germline V and J ends were trimmed by 4 bases and 4 bases, with 11 bases remaining between them. Germline V gene sequence: CDR1 MDHEN, CDR2 SYDVKM. This CDR3 has 14 amino acids. The CDR3 loop is CASSSVGSYNEQFF. Written as DNA, the CDR3 is TGTGCCAGCAGTTCGGTCGGCTCTTACAATGAGCAGTTCTTC.

The rearrangement joins TRBV6-5 to TRBJ1-1; tentatively, D is TRBD1 (6 bases). Per germline, CDR1 MNHEY and CDR2 SVGAGI. There are 14 residues in the CDR3. V was shortened by 2 bases and J by 5 bases, with 12 bases between the two germline ends. The CDR3 region has the DNA TGTGCCAGCAGTTACGGGGGGGCTTGGACTGAAGCTTTCTTT. Protein: CASSYGGAWTEAFF.

The chain combines TRBV10-1 with TRBJ2-2; possible D gene TRBD2, 5 bases. This CDR3 region has 15 residues. Per the germline V gene, CDR1 is WNHNN and CDR2 is SYGVQD (reference sequence). V lost 7 bases and J 1 base, leaving 13 bases between the germline ends. CDR3 residues: CASTKDGLNTGELFF. In DNA, the CDR3 is TGCGCCAGCACTAAAGACGGACTGAACACCGGGGAGCTGTTTTTT.

V usage is TRBV28 and J usage is TRBJ2-2; the D gene is possibly TRBD1 (5 bases). The V end lost 3 bases, the J end lost 0 bases, and 8 bases lay between the germline ends. The V gene's germline CDR1 is MDHEN and CDR2 SYDVKM. The CDR3 runs 15 residues. CDR3 in DNA: TGTGCCAGCAGTTTTGTACAGGCGAACACCGGGGAGCTGTTTTTT. This codes for CASSFVQANTGELFF.

The rearrangement uses TRBV11-3 and TRBJ2-7; D might be TRBD1 (5 bases). Germline V gene lookup returns CDR1 SGHNT and CDR2 YENEEA. V lost 2 bases to trimming and J lost 3 bases, with 11 bases between them. The CDR3 loop spans 14 amino acids. The CDR3 nucleotides are TGTGCCAGCAGCTTAAGCGCCCAGGGCTACGAGCAGTACTTC. This gives the protein CASSLSAQGYEQYF.

The chain has TRBV29-1 and TRBJ2-3, with D possibly TRBD2 on 5 matching bases. Germline-derived CDR1 and CDR2 are SQVTM and ANQGSEA. The V end was cut by 8 bases, the J end by 1 base, with 16 bases between. The CDR3 covers 14 residues. DNA for the CDR3: TGCAGCTTCTTGAGCCGGCGGGGCACAGATACGCAGTATTTT. Its translation: CSFLSRRGTDTQYF.

The chain links TRBV27 to TRBJ1-2, with TRBD1 matching 10 bases. From germline, CDR1 is MNHEY and CDR2 SMNVEV (reference sequence). The CDR3 is 17 amino acids. V was pared by 0 bases and J by 8 bases, with 12 bases of the junction left unmatched. The CDR3: CASSLSLGGQGYIGYTF. The CDR3 DNA reads as TGTGCCAGCAGTTTATCCCTCGGGGGACAGGGGTATATCGGCTACACCTTC.

The rearrangement joins TRBV2 to TRBJ2-1, with 12 positions matching TRBD2. J gave up 8 bases and V 4 bases, and 3 bases lay outside the gene matches. CDR1 is SNHLY, CDR2 FYNNEI, per germline. There are 14 residues in the CDR3. As DNA, the CDR3 is TGTGCCAGCAGTGCTAGCGGGAGGGGAGATGAGCAGTTCTTC. Its translation: CASSASGRGDEQFF.